Listed below are T cell receptor beta chains from one sample, sequenced in a study of blood T cell repertoires in COVID-19. Libraries were prepared by immunoSEQ multiplex PCR; TCRdb keeps only in-frame clonotypes and omits some of them. The sample shows hundreds of thousands of clones, around 87% of them seen only once. Sequenced input: peripheral blood. The source of these receptors is a woman aged 55-75 years with COVID-19, enrolled during active disease. The CDR3 runs from the conserved cysteine through the conserved F or W. A D gene is named only where the DNA matches it firmly. For some rows the clone size is stated as once, few or many, or as a class when expanded; others skip it.

d_gene	abundance	v_gene	j_gene	CDR3nt	CDR3aa
TRBD1	-	TRBV28	TRBJ2-7	TGTGCCAGCAGTGCTGGGACAGTGGCAACCTACGAGCAGTACTTC	CASSAGTVATYEQYF
-	-	TRBV5-8	TRBJ2-3	TGTGCCAGCAGCTTGACGGGGAGCACAGATACGCAGTATTTT	CASSLTGSTDTQYF
TRBD1	-	TRBV27	TRBJ1-2	TGTGCCACATACAGGGGGCTGAACTATGGCTACACCTTC	CATYRGLNYGYTF
-	-	TRBV18	TRBJ2-7	TGTGCCAGCTCACCAGGGCAGAACTACGAGCAGTACTTC	CASSPGQNYEQYF
-	-	TRBV12-3/TRBV12-4	TRBJ1-1	TGTGCCAGCAGTCCCTTAATGAACACTGAAGCTTTCTTT	CASSPLMNTEAFF
TRBD2	-	TRBV3-1/TRBV3-2	TRBJ2-2	TGTGCCAGCAGCACTAGCGGGGGGAACACCGGGGAGCTGTTTTTT	CASSTSGGNTGELFF
-	-	TRBV18	TRBJ1-5	TGTGCCAGCTCACCACCAGCCCATATAAGCAATCAGCCCCAGCATTTT	CASSPPAHISNQPQHF
TRBD1	-	TRBV18	TRBJ1-6	TGTGCCAGCTCATCCATCACCCTGCAGGGGGCAGGTGGTTCACCCCTCCACTTT	CASSSITLQGAGGSPLHF
-	once	TRBV4-1	TRBJ1-2	TGCGCCAGCAGCCAAAGCCAGGGCAGCTATGGCTACACCTTC	CASSQSQGSYGYTF
-	-	TRBV4-1	TRBJ2-7	TGCGCCAGCAGCCTACAGGGTTCCTACGAGCAGTACTTC	CASSLQGSYEQYF
-	once	TRBV7-2	TRBJ2-1	TGTGCCAGCAGCTTAACAGGTCCCAATGAGCAGTTCTTC	CASSLTGPNEQFF
TRBD1	-	TRBV5-6	TRBJ1-4	TGTGCCAGCAGCGTGACAGGGGGCAGTTATGAAAAACTGTTTTTT	CASSVTGGSYEKLFF
TRBD1	-	TRBV15	TRBJ1-2	TGTGCCACCAGCAGAGACTTTGGGGACAGGGATCATGGCTACACCTTC	CATSRDFGDRDHGYTF
-	-	TRBV6-1	TRBJ1-5	TGTGCCAGCAGTGAATGGGGGGAAGGGCAGCCCCAGCATTTT	CASSEWGEGQPQHF
-	few	TRBV6-5	TRBJ1-5	TGTGCCAGCGGGCAGCTCAATCAGCCCCAGCATTTT	CASGQLNQPQHF
TRBD1	-	TRBV28	TRBJ1-1	TGTGCCAGCAACGACAGGGTGATCACTGAAGCTTTCTTT	CASNDRVITEAFF
-	-	TRBV11-2	TRBJ1-2	TGTGCCAGCAGCTTAGATTTGGTCGCCAGGGGCTATGGCTACACCTTC	CASSLDLVARGYGYTF
-	-	TRBV24-1	TRBJ2-2	TGTGCCACCAGTGCTTACAGGGATGGTGGGGAGCTGTTTTTT	CATSAYRDGGELFF
-	-	TRBV7-8	TRBJ1-5	TGTGCCAGCAGCTTAGGGGGACTAGGTGGCAATCAGCCCCAGCATTTT	CASSLGGLGGNQPQHF
-	-	TRBV10-3	TRBJ1-6	TGTGCCATCAGAGAGGTGGGCTCACCCCTCCACTTT	CAIREVGSPLHF
TRBD1	-	TRBV7-9	TRBJ2-5	TGTGCCAGCAGTGTGACGGGGTCCAGGGGGGAGACCCAGTACTTC	CASSVTGSRGETQYF
-	many	TRBV5-1	TRBJ1-5	TGCGCCAGCAGCCAGGCCCCAGGGGGCAATCAGCCCCAGCATTTT	CASSQAPGGNQPQHF
TRBD1	-	TRBV5-1	TRBJ2-5	TGCGCCAGCAGCTTGGAGCGGACAGGGGGAAAGACCCAGTACTTC	CASSLERTGGKTQYF
-	-	TRBV24-1	TRBJ2-2	TGTGCCACCAGTGATTTTTACGGGGGGCACACCGGGGAGCTGTTTTTT	CATSDFYGGHTGELFF
-	-	TRBV4-2	TRBJ2-1	TGTGCCAGCAGCCAATCCTATGGGGGGACCTCCTACAATGAGCAGTTCTTC	CASSQSYGGTSYNEQFF
-	-	TRBV9	TRBJ1-4	TGTGCCAGCAGCGGCCAGGGTCTAAATGAAAAACTGTTTTTT	CASSGQGLNEKLFF
TRBD1	-	TRBV19	TRBJ1-6	TGTGCCAGTAGTATGACAGGGGCAGCCCTCCACTTT	CASSMTGAALHF
-	-	TRBV5-8	TRBJ2-4	TGTGCCAGCCCCTCTCCGGGAGTGATCAAAAACATTCAGTACTTC	CASPSPGVIKNIQYF
-	few	TRBV2	TRBJ1-1	TGTGCCAGCAAATACTCCAGGGCAGGCACTGAAGCTTTCTTT	CASKYSRAGTEAFF
-	-	TRBV19	TRBJ1-5	TGTGCCAGTAGTCCCCCCCCGGCAGGGAGGAAAGATCAGCCCCAGCATTTT	CASSPPPAGRKDQPQHF
-	-	TRBV19	TRBJ1-2	TGTGCCAGTAGTATTCCTGGGGCGGACACTCCCCGCTACACCTTC	CASSIPGADTPRYTF
TRBD2	-	TRBV7-3	TRBJ2-1	TGTGCCAGCAGCCCCAGACAGAAGACTAGCGGGGGGGCATCCTACAATGAGCAGTTCTTC	CASSPRQKTSGGASYNEQFF
-	once	TRBV4-1	TRBJ1-2	TGCGCCAGCAGCCAAGACTCACAGACTAACTATGGCTACACCTTC	CASSQDSQTNYGYTF
-	-	TRBV7-9	TRBJ1-1	TGTGCCAGCAGCTTAGTATCTTCCGGGAACACTGAAGCTTTCTTT	CASSLVSSGNTEAFF
-	once	TRBV10-2	TRBJ2-7	TGCGCCAGCAGTGACGGCTCCTACGAGCAGTACTTC	CASSDGSYEQYF
-	-	TRBV14	TRBJ1-1	TGTGCCAGCAGCCAACCTTCAAAGGGGGACACTGAAGCTTTCTTT	CASSQPSKGDTEAFF
-	once	TRBV10-3	TRBJ1-2	TGTGCCATCAGCCCCGGGGAGGGAAGGGGCTACACCTTC	CAISPGEGRGYTF